What follows are 22 T cell receptor beta chains derived from one specimen sequenced in a study of blood T cell repertoires in COVID-19. Produced via immunoSEQ multiplex PCR; TCRdb's table is partial and in-frame only. The table lists under 95,000 clones, 75% to 95% of them singletons, with 3.9% in the top ten. Sequences were obtained from peripheral blood. The receptors here all came from a woman aged 50 to 65 in a cohort sampled during active COVID-19.

The chain carries TRBV5-8 and TRBJ1-1; D remains unclear. Trimming left V 0 bases short and J 1 base short, with 4 bases between. This CDR3 contains 13 residues. The germline gives CDR1 SGHTS, CDR2 YDEGEE. CDR3 region: CASSLDQNTEAFF. The CDR3 DNA is TGTGCCAGCAGCTTGGATCAGAACACTGAAGCTTTCTTT.

As concerns this clone: A junction boundary mismatches the germline segment, possibly from a read error. The rearrangement uses TRBV7-9 and TRBJ2-7; D remains unclear. CDR1 is SEHNR and CDR2 is FQNEAQ in the germline V gene (reference sequence). The CDR3 covers 8 residues. The CDR3 is CASSPRDF. The CDR3 nucleotides read TGTGCCAGCAGCCCTCGGGACTTC.

The J gene is TRBJ1-4, the V gene TRBV28; the D gene is possibly TRBD1 (5 bases). CDR3 length: 17 residues. The V and J ends lost 4 bases and 4 bases respectively, with 19 bases between them. Germline CDR1 and CDR2: MDHEN and SYDVKM. In DNA form, the CDR3 reads TGTGCCAGCAGTTCCCAGACAGCCTCGAGTTTTAATGAAAAACTGTTTTTT. It translates to CASSSQTASSFNEKLFF. Drawing the rest from reference TRBV28 and TRBJ1-4, the complete variable domain is DVKVTQSSRYLVKRTGEKVFLECVQDMDHENMFWYRQDPGLGLRLIYFSYDVKMKEKGDIPEGYSVSREKKERFSLILESASTNQTSMYLCASSSQTASSFNEKLFFGSGTQLSVL.

The J gene is TRBJ2-7, the V gene TRBV28, with 8 positions matching TRBD1. This CDR3 is 14 amino acids long. Per germline, CDR1 MDHEN and CDR2 SYDVKM. V lost 4 bases to trimming and J lost 3 bases; unmatched junction nucleotides: 5. This chain's CDR3 is CASSSRDRNYEQYF. Here the CDR3 DNA reads TGTGCCAGCAGTTCCCGGGACAGGAACTACGAGCAGTACTTC.

This clone appeared a single time. V usage is TRBV5-4 and J usage is TRBJ2-1, with 7 bases aligning to TRBD2. Unmatched junction bases numbered 8, after V lost 3 bases and J lost 8 bases. CDR1 and CDR2 (germline): SGHNT, YYREEE (reference sequence). The CDR3 extends over 14 amino acids. In nucleotides, the CDR3 is TGTGCCAGCAGCTCCCCAGGCGGGAGCTATGAGCAGTTCTTC. Residues: CASSSPGGSYEQFF.

The chain recombines TRBV5-4 with TRBJ2-1, with 8 bases matching TRBD1. Germline loops: CDR1 SGHNT, CDR2 YYREEE (reference sequence). The length of the CDR3 is 13 residues. J was trimmed by 6 bases and V by 4 bases; bases with no gene match: 3. CDR3 loop: CASSKDRVNEQFF. The CDR3 DNA sequence: TGTGCCAGCAGCAAGGACAGGGTCAATGAGCAGTTCTTC.

The chain uses TRBV7-2 and TRBJ1-2, with a possible D match to TRBD1 (6 bases). Germline-derived CDR1 and CDR2 are SGHTA and FQGNSA. The V and J ends lost 1 base and 6 bases respectively, with 12 bases between them. This CDR3 region has 14 residues. The CDR3 loop reads CASSLDGDKNGYTF. The CDR3 nucleotides read TGTGCCAGCAGCTTAGATGGGGACAAGAATGGCTACACCTTC. Full variable domain (rest looked up from reference TRBV7-2 and TRBJ1-2): GAGVSQSPSNKVTEKGKDVELRCDPISGHTALYWYRQSLGQGLEFLIYFQGNSAPDKSGLPSDRFSAERTGGSVSTLTIQRTQQEDSAVYLCASSLDGDKNGYTFGSGTRLTVV.

The V and J genes are TRBV19 and TRBJ1-5; weak D call: TRBD1 (5 bases). The length of the CDR3 is 15 residues. Germline CDR1 LNHDA, CDR2 SQIVND (reference sequence). Trimming took off 4 bases at V and 6 bases at J, with 16 bases between the two ends. As DNA, the CDR3 is TGTGCCAGTAGTAGGGACGGGGAGGCGGGTCAGCCCCAGCATTTT. Its protein is CASSRDGEAGQPQHF. Looking up the rest from reference TRBV19 and TRBJ1-5 gives the full variable domain: DGGITQSPKYLFRKEGQNVTLSCEQNLNHDAMYWYRQDPGQGLRLIYYSQIVNDFQKGDIAEGYSVSREKKESFPLTVTSAQKNPTAFYLCASSRDGEAGQPQHFGDGTRLSIL.

The chain has TRBV28 and TRBJ2-5, with D maybe TRBD2 (6 bases). V gave up 5 bases and J gave up 2 bases, with 15 bases separating them. The germline V gene encodes CDR1 MDHEN and CDR2 SYDVKM. The CDR3 length is 15 residues. For the CDR3, the DNA is TGTGCCAGCAGTCCCCCCACCGGGGGACAAGAGACCCAGTACTTC. Protein sequence: CASSPPTGGQETQYF.

The chain recombines TRBV6-5 with TRBJ1-5; 10 bases fit TRBD1. Germline CDR1 and CDR2: MNHEY and SVGAGI. The V and J ends lost 4 bases and 7 bases, in that order; junction bases with no gene match: 1. The CDR3 totals 13 residues. CDR3 in DNA: TGTGCCAGCAGTTCGGACAGGGGGCAGCCCCAGCATTTT. Translated: CASSSDRGQPQHF.

This clone was observed once. Other DNA sequences in the same sample also yield this CDR3. The rearrangement uses TRBV19 and TRBJ1-1; TRBD1 aligns across 8 bases. Looked up from germline, CDR1 is LNHDA and CDR2 is SQIVND (reference sequence). The CDR3 loop spans 14 amino acids. V shed 5 bases and J 0 bases; nucleotides not matched to a gene: 2. The CDR3 DNA sequence: TGTGCCAGTAGTCGGACAGGGCTGAACACTGAAGCTTTCTTT. It yields the protein CASSRTGLNTEAFF.

The chain combines TRBV20-1 with TRBJ2-7; 7 nucleotides line up with TRBD1. V lost 6 bases and J lost 3; bases outside the gene matches: 11. CDR1 is DFQATT, CDR2 SNEGSKA, per germline (reference sequence). The CDR3 consists of 14 residues. CDR3 DNA sequence: TGCAGTGCCAGTCGGACAGGTCGCATCTACGAGCAGTACTTC. Translating gives CSASRTGRIYEQYF.

The gene calls are TRBV5-1 and TRBJ2-7; maybe TRBD1 (6 bases). The CDR3 runs 13 residues. Deletions cut 4 bases from V and 7 bases from J, with 15 bases between. CDR1 is SGHRS and CDR2 is YFSETQ in the germline V gene. The CDR3 region is CASSPRTANEQYF. The DNA for the CDR3 is TGCGCCAGCAGCCCGCGGACAGCGAATGAGCAGTACTTC.

The rearrangement links TRBV23-1 to TRBJ2-2; TRBD1 matches at 9 bases. TRBV23-1 is an ORF for which the function is uncertain. V trimming: 4 bases; J trimming: 2 bases; junction bases outside the gene matches: 8. The CDR3 length is 17 residues. The CDR3 nucleotides read TGCGCCAGCAGTCTATCGGGGGACAGGGACAACACCGGGGAGCTGTTTTTT. It yields the protein CASSLSGDRDNTGELFF.

The gene calls are TRBV10-3 and TRBJ2-7; 16 nucleotides agree with TRBD2. The germline gives CDR1 ENHRY, CDR2 SYGVKD. This CDR3 region has 18 residues. With V trimmed by 5 bases and J by 2 bases, 9 bases remained unmatched. The CDR3, as DNA: TGTGCCATCAGTCAATACGGGACTAGCGGGAGGGCTACCTACGAGCAGTACTTC. It translates to CAISQYGTSGRATYEQYF.

V usage is TRBV5-1 and J usage is TRBJ2-7; D perhaps matches TRBD1 (6 bases). V was clipped by 0 bases and J by 3 bases, with 13 bases between them. Germline V gene lookup returns CDR1 SGHRS and CDR2 YFSETQ. The CDR3 totals 15 residues. The CDR3 is CASSLDPGTSYEQYF. As DNA, the CDR3 is TGCGCCAGCAGCTTGGATCCAGGGACAAGCTACGAGCAGTACTTC.

The chain employs TRBV12-3 or TRBV12-4 and TRBJ1-6, with no clear D. Trimming left V 6 bases short and J 14 bases short, with 17 bases between. The CDR3 contains 13 residues. The CDR3 region is CASSLDIPEALHF. The CDR3 DNA sequence: TGTGCCAGCAGCCTTGACATACCGGAGGCCCTCCACTTT.

The CDR3 spells CASSLARQYEQYF. The CDR3 DNA follows: TGTGCCAGCAGTTTAGCTAGGCAGTACGAGCAGTACTTC. V is TRBV28 and J is TRBJ2-7; D unresolved. Germline CDR1 is MDHEN and CDR2 is SYDVKM. V shed 2 bases and J shed 4 bases, with 9 bases lying between them. This CDR3 region has 13 residues. Using reference TRBV28 and TRBJ2-7 for the parts outside the CDR3, the full variable domain is DVKVTQSSRYLVKRTGEKVFLECVQDMDHENMFWYRQDPGLGLRLIYFSYDVKMKEKGDIPEGYSVSREKKERFSLILESASTNQTSMYLCASSLARQYEQYFGPGTRLTVT.

This clone was recorded once. J is TRBJ2-3 and V is TRBV7-9, with a tentative D call TRBD1 (7 bases). Germline V gene data show CDR1 as SEHNR and CDR2 as FQNEAQ (reference sequence). V was cut by 1 base and J by 3 bases, with 23 bases left in between. CDR3 size: 19 residues. DNA for the CDR3: TGTGCCAGCAGCTTAGGAGAACCAGGGGGGCAATTTACTACAGATACGCAGTATTTT. This sequence encodes CASSLGEPGGQFTTDTQYF.

The rearrangement joins TRBV28 to TRBJ2-7; D is uncertain. CDR1 is MDHEN, CDR2 SYDVKM, per germline. The CDR3 is 12 amino acids. V gave up 5 bases and J gave up 6 bases, with 11 bases separating them. The CDR3 loop is CASSRTGIEQYF. The CDR3 nucleotides read TGTGCCAGCAGTCGAACCGGTATCGAGCAGTACTTC. Together with reference TRBV28 and TRBJ2-7, the CDR3 gives the full variable domain: DVKVTQSSRYLVKRTGEKVFLECVQDMDHENMFWYRQDPGLGLRLIYFSYDVKMKEKGDIPEGYSVSREKKERFSLILESASTNQTSMYLCASSRTGIEQYFGPGTRLTVT.

The chain uses TRBV7-8 and TRBJ2-5; the match to TRBD1 covers 8 bases. Germline loops: CDR1 SGHVS, CDR2 FQNEAQ. The CDR3 sequence is 14 residues long. The trim removed 5 bases at V and 4 bases at J, leaving 6 bases unmatched. The CDR3 DNA is TGTGCCAGCAGCCGCCCGACAGGGGTAGAGACCCAGTACTTC. It specifies CASSRPTGVETQYF.

This clone appeared a single time. In nucleotides, the CDR3 is TGCGCCAGCAGCTTGGTACAGGGGGAGCTGTTTTTT. Protein: CASSLVQGELFF. The rearrangement uses TRBV5-1 and TRBJ2-2; unclear D gene. The CDR3 contains 12 residues. V shed 0 bases and J shed 8 bases, with 5 bases lying between them. Germline CDR1 and CDR2: SGHRS and YFSETQ.